The rows below give T cell receptor beta chains drawn from one sample of a study of T cell repertoires in cytomegalovirus infection. TCRdb passed the reads through MiXCR, listing each CDR3 protein once. The sample consists of 100,000 or so distinct CDR3 sequences, around 22% of them appearing once. The specimen was CD8+ T cells from PBMCs. The source of these receptors is a human donor in good health (CMV status not recorded). Some clones in this sample may be carry-over from other donors' samples. CDR3s include the opening cysteine and the closing phenylalanine or tryptophan. Each record gives: V gene, J gene, D gene, clone size, CDR3 protein, CDR3 DNA. A D gene is named only where the DNA matches it firmly. Clone size is shown for a subset of rows, as once, few, many or a class of expanded clone.

TRBV20-1	TRBJ1-2	NA	few	CSARDLGIYGYTF	TGCAGTGCTAGAGATCTAGGGATCTATGGCTACACCTTC
TRBV7-6	TRBJ1-4	NA	few	CASSPPRRTSTNEKLFF	TGTGCCAGCAGCCCCCCGAGGCGGACCTCAACTAATGAAAAACTGTTTTTT
TRBV11-3	TRBJ2-7	NA	NA	CASSSPNEEHGRWYEQYF	TGTGCCAGCAGCTCCCCGAACGAAGAGCATGGACGGTGGTACGAGCAGTACTTC
TRBV6-5	TRBJ2-1	NA	once	CASSERTRDEQFF	TGTGCCAGCAGTGAGCGGACCCGGGATGAGCAGTTCTTC
TRBV15	TRBJ2-7	TRBD1	NA	CATSRGQGAYEQYF	TGTGCCACCAGCAGGGGACAGGGGGCCTACGAGCAGTACTTC
TRBV11-2	TRBJ2-2	TRBD2	few	CASSLSALAGGPYGELFF	TGTGCCAGCAGCCTCAGCGCACTAGCGGGAGGGCCCTACGGGGAGCTGTTTTTT
TRBV12-3/TRBV12-4	TRBJ2-1	TRBD2	few	CASSLGTSGYNEQFF	TGTGCCAGCAGTCTCGGGACTAGCGGTTACAATGAGCAGTTCTTC
TRBV7-2	TRBJ2-3	NA	many	CASSLEAGRTDTQYF	TGTGCCAGCAGCTTAGAAGCGGGCCGAACAGATACGCAGTATTTT
TRBV29-1	TRBJ2-5	TRBD1	few	CSVVGGGQGPLSRTQYF	TGCAGCGTTGTTGGTGGGGGACAGGGCCCACTGTCACGGACCCAGTACTTC
TRBV28	TRBJ2-4	NA	NA	CASSYVKNIQYF	TGTGCCAGCAGTTACGTCAAAAACATTCAGTACTTC
TRBV28	TRBJ2-3	NA	NA	CASRPYRRVTDTQYF	TGTGCCAGCAGACCTTACAGGAGGGTAACAGATACGCAGTATTTT
TRBV5-6	TRBJ1-2	NA	NA	CASSPHGPRTFNYGYTF	TGTGCCAGCAGCCCGCATGGTCCCCGAACTTTTAACTATGGCTACACCTTC
TRBV6-2/TRBV6-3	TRBJ1-5	TRBD1	many	CASSPRTGTENPYSNQPQHF	TGTGCCAGCAGTCCGAGGACCGGGACAGAAAATCCCTATAGCAATCAGCCCCAGCATTTT
TRBV5-6	TRBJ2-7	NA	NA	CASRLTVGTTDYEQYF	TGTGCCAGCAGATTGACGGTCGGGACAACAGACTACGAGCAGTACTTC
TRBV20-1	TRBJ2-7	NA	many	CSASTPVVGGSDEQYF	TGCAGTGCTAGTACCCCGGTGGTTGGGGGGAGCGACGAGCAGTACTTC
TRBV7-9	TRBJ2-1	NA	few	CASSTPQSTGINNEQFF	TGTGCCAGCAGCACCCCCCAAAGTACAGGGATAAACAATGAGCAGTTCTTC
TRBV10-3	TRBJ2-3	NA	NA	CAISEGWRDTQYF	TGTGCCATCAGTGAAGGGTGGAGAGATACGCAGTATTTT
TRBV7-9	TRBJ2-5	TRBD1	few	CASSLMTGTKYF	TGTGCCAGCAGCCTAATGACAGGGACGAAGTACTTC
TRBV27	TRBJ2-1	TRBD2	once	CASSLYGTSGGAPMGEQFF	TGTGCCAGCAGTCTATACGGGACTAGCGGGGGGGCCCCTATGGGTGAGCAGTTCTTC
TRBV30	TRBJ1-5	TRBD1	NA	CAWATGGIQPQHF	TGTGCCTGGGCGACAGGGGGGATTCAGCCCCAGCATTTT
TRBV10-3	TRBJ2-7	NA	many	CAISESGGDNSYEQYF	TGTGCCATCAGTGAGTCAGGGGGGGACAACTCCTACGAGCAGTACTTC
TRBV9	TRBJ2-5	NA	few	CASSVSSRIQETQYF	TGTGCCAGCAGCGTATCCTCGCGAATACAAGAGACCCAGTACTTC
TRBV7-8	TRBJ2-3	NA	many	CASSPQDTQYF	TGTGCCAGCAGCCCCCAGGATACGCAGTATTTT
TRBV20-1	TRBJ2-3	TRBD2	NA	CSAPVSGLAGGTADTQYF	TGCAGTGCTCCTGTTTCAGGACTAGCGGGGGGGACGGCGGATACGCAGTATTTT
TRBV28	TRBJ1-1	NA	few	CASSLWGREAFF	TGTGCCAGCAGTTTGTGGGGCCGTGAAGCTTTCTTT
TRBV5-5	TRBJ2-5	TRBD1	few	CASSLEGTGVGETQYF	TGTGCCAGCAGCTTGGAGGGGACAGGGGTTGGGGAGACCCAGTACTTC
TRBV5-4	TRBJ2-7	TRBD1	once	CASSNPGQGAYEQYF	TGTGCCAGCAGTAACCCGGGACAGGGTGCCTACGAGCAGTACTTC
TRBV7-8	TRBJ2-5	NA	many	CASSLVGTHQLQKETQYF	TGTGCCAGCAGCTTAGTGGGGACCCACCAATTACAAAAAGAGACCCAGTACTTC
TRBV2	TRBJ2-7	NA	few	CASSEGVQLYEQYF	TGTGCCAGCAGTGAAGGAGTACAGCTCTACGAGCAGTACTTC